Following are 26 T cell receptor beta chains from one sample sequenced in a study of identical twins (dated by TCRdb to 2016 to 2017). Library prep was done by 5' RACE. The instrument given in TCRdb is Illumina HiSeq 2000. TCRdb reprocessed the public reads (quality trimming at Q25 with fastp, clone calling with MiXCR) and kept in-frame beta chains. Each record represents a unique CDR3 protein, reported with the most common genes and DNA among its rows. Across this sample there are some 630,000 distinct CDR3 sequences, with just over 7% seen only once. The ten most abundant clones make up 1.6% of the sample. The data also belong to a second study, concerning yellow fever vaccine responses in identical twins.

The sequenced sample was PBMCs. These receptors were obtained from a woman aged 18-35 years in good health.

The chain links TRBV7-2 to TRBJ1-1; D gene uncertain. V was pared by 1 base and J by 1 base, with 7 bases between. The germline V gene encodes CDR1 SGHTA and CDR2 FQGNSA. This CDR3 contains 14 residues. CDR3 amino acids: CASSLVNGNTEAFF. In DNA form, the CDR3 reads TGTGCCAGCAGCTTAGTTAACGGGAACACTGAAGCTTTCTTT. The full variable domain, its missing parts supplied by reference TRBV7-2 and TRBJ1-1, is GAGVSQSPSNKVTEKGKDVELRCDPISGHTALYWYRQSLGQGLEFLIYFQGNSAPDKSGLPSDRFSAERTGGSVSTLTIQRTQQEDSAVYLCASSLVNGNTEAFFGQGTRLTVV.

This clonotype was detected a few times. The V call is TRBV20-1, the J call TRBJ2-3; 8 bases fit TRBD2. This CDR3 has 16 amino acids. J was trimmed by 4 bases and V by 6 bases; bases with no gene match: 15. CDR1 is DFQATT, CDR2 SNEGSKA, per germline (reference sequence). The CDR3 DNA reads as TGCAGTGCCCCACCCCGACTAGCGCACAAGGCAGATACGCAGTATTTT. Protein sequence: CSAPPRLAHKADTQYF.

This clonotype showed up just a few times. The chain uses TRBV11-2 and TRBJ2-1; the D gene is possibly TRBD2 (6 bases). Germline V gene data show CDR1 as SGHAT and CDR2 as FQNNGV. The CDR3 contains 17 residues. The ends were cut back, 1 base at V and 4 bases at J, with 17 bases in the middle. The CDR3 DNA follows: TGTGCCAGCAGCTTAGTTGCTTCGACTAGGGAGTACAATGAGCAGTTCTTC. Encoded protein: CASSLVASTREYNEQFF.

This clonotype was seen ten or more times. The chain employs TRBV12-3 or TRBV12-4 and TRBJ2-2; no reliable D call. There are 16 residues in the CDR3. V was pared by 3 bases and J by 5 bases, with 16 bases between. CDR3 bases: TGTGCCAGCAGTTTCGGGCTAAGGAGAACGACCGGGGAGCTGTTTTTT. It translates to CASSFGLRRTTGELFF.

The chain is built from TRBV19 and TRBJ1-2; D call uncertain. Looked up from germline, CDR1 is LNHDA and CDR2 is SQIVND (reference sequence). CDR3 size: 13 residues. Trimming pared 7 bases from V and 6 bases from J, leaving 15 bases between. DNA of the CDR3: TGTGCCAGTAAAGGGAATCTATTACATGGCTACACCTTC. Its protein product is CASKGNLLHGYTF.

This clonotype was picked up many times. The gene calls are TRBV7-9 and TRBJ2-1, with 13 positions matching TRBD2. Germline values: CDR1 SEHNR, CDR2 FQNEAQ (reference sequence). The length of the CDR3 is 15 residues. V trimming: 6 bases; J trimming: 4 bases; junction bases outside the gene matches: 3. CDR3 bases: TGTGCCAGCAGTCCGACTAGCGGGGGGTACAATGAGCAGTTCTTC. This codes for CASSPTSGGYNEQFF.

The CDR3 DNA is TGCGCCAGCAGCCTGGGGCCGGGACAGGGGAAAAGGGAAGCTTTCTTT. Amino acids: CASSLGPGQGKREAFF. V usage is TRBV5-1 and J usage is TRBJ1-1, with TRBD1 identical over 10 bases. This CDR3 comprises 16 residues. Germline CDR1 is SGHRS and CDR2 is YFSETQ. Trimming at V came to 4 bases and at J to 8 bases, leaving 14 bases not matched to a gene.

The chain recombines TRBV29-1 with TRBJ1-1, with TRBD1 matching over 9 bases. Germline V lookup: CDR1 SQVTM, CDR2 ANQGSEA. Trimming took 0 bases from V and 3 from J; bases not matched to a gene: 5. This CDR3 has 15 residues. The CDR3 sequence: CSVEDWDREYTEAFF. CDR3 DNA sequence: TGCAGCGTTGAAGATTGGGACAGGGAGTACACTGAAGCTTTCTTT.

This clonotype was observed a few times. The J gene is TRBJ2-5, the V gene TRBV6-5; 13 nucleotides line up with TRBD2. CDR3 length: 17 residues. CDR1 MNHEY and CDR2 SVGAGI come from the germline V gene. J gave up 5 bases and V 4 bases, and 10 bases lay outside the gene matches. Written as DNA, the CDR3 is TGTGCCAGCAGTTTGGGACTAGCGGGGACCCGGCAGGAGACCCAGTACTTC. It is translated as CASSLGLAGTRQETQYF.

This clonotype was recorded many times. The chain joins TRBV12-3 or TRBV12-4 to TRBJ2-5; no definite D call. V was shortened by 5 bases and J by 2 bases, with 9 bases between the two germline ends. This CDR3 spans 13 amino acids. CDR3 in amino acids: CASSPTNQETQYF. For the CDR3, the DNA is TGTGCCAGCAGTCCCACTAATCAAGAGACCCAGTACTTC.

This clonotype came up many times. This chain links TRBV4-2 with TRBJ2-1; D might be TRBD2 (6 bases). There are 14 residues in the CDR3. CDR1 is LGHNA and CDR2 is YNFKEQ in the germline V gene. The V and J ends lost 1 base and 3 bases respectively, with 7 bases between them. CDR3 protein: CASSQGTIYNEQFF. The CDR3 DNA reads as TGTGCCAGCAGCCAAGGGACTATCTACAATGAGCAGTTCTTC.

This clonotype was counted ten times or more. CDR3 sequence reads: CATSEGTAQETQYF. The DNA for the CDR3 is TGTGCCACCAGTGAAGGGACAGCTCAAGAGACCCAGTACTTC. The V gene is TRBV24-1, the J gene TRBJ2-5; 7 bases are shared with TRBD1. The CDR3 consists of 14 residues. The germline V gene has CDR1 KGHDR and CDR2 SFDVKD. Trimming took 4 bases from V and 2 from J; bases not matched to a gene: 3.

CDR3 nucleotides: TGTGCCAGCAGCGCTACCGGGACTAGCGGGTGGAGCTCCTACAATGAGCAGTTCTTC. This gives the protein CASSATGTSGWSSYNEQFF. The chain recombines TRBV9 with TRBJ2-1; 12 bases are shared with TRBD2. With V trimmed by 3 bases and J by 0 bases, 10 bases remained unmatched. The CDR3 has 19 residues. Germline CDR1 and CDR2: SGDLS and YYNGEE. The variable domain in full, completed from reference TRBV9 and TRBJ2-1, reads DSGVTQTPKHLITATGQRVTLRCSPRSGDLSVYWYQQSLDQGLQFLIQYYNGEERAKGNILERFSAQQFPDLHSELNLSSLELGDSALYFCASSATGTSGWSSYNEQFFGPGTRLTVL.

This clonotype was seen a handful of times. V gene TRBV6-2 or TRBV6-3 combines with J gene TRBJ1-6; the D is unclear. Germline lookup yields CDR1 MNHEY and CDR2 SVGEGT. This CDR3 is built from 14 residues. Trimming stripped 2 bases from V and 10 bases from J, with 12 bases between. The CDR3 loop reads CASSYEVFLSPLHF. In DNA, the CDR3 is TGTGCCAGCAGTTACGAGGTTTTCTTATCACCCCTCCACTTT.

Only a few counts were recorded for this clonotype. The chain links TRBV19 to TRBJ1-1, with D tentatively TRBD1 (6 bases). The CDR3 extends over 14 amino acids. The germline gives CDR1 LNHDA, CDR2 SQIVND (reference sequence). Trimming stripped 7 bases from V and 1 base from J, with 13 bases between. This CDR3 reads CASIKQGGNTEAFF. CDR3 sequence (DNA): TGTGCCAGTATCAAACAGGGTGGGAACACTGAAGCTTTCTTT.

This clonotype was seen at least ten times. The chain has TRBV12-3 or TRBV12-4 and TRBJ2-3, with D possibly being TRBD2 (5 bases). V lost 4 bases and J lost 2, with 10 bases in between. The CDR3 has 14 residues. The DNA of the CDR3 is TGTGCCAGCAGTTATAAGACTAACACAGATACGCAGTATTTT. This translates into CASSYKTNTDTQYF.

Many counts were recorded for this clonotype. The V call is TRBV7-8, the J call TRBJ2-1; no clear D. Germline CDR1 reads SGHVS; CDR2 reads FQNEAQ. This CDR3 contains 14 residues. V was clipped by 5 bases and J by 4 bases, with 12 bases between them. The CDR3 sequence: CASSQTSRYNEQFF. The CDR3 DNA reads TGTGCCAGCAGCCAGACGTCTAGGTACAATGAGCAGTTCTTC.

This chain joins TRBV24-1 and TRBJ2-3, with 9 nucleotides matching TRBD2. The J segment lost 2 bases and the V segment lost 2 bases, leaving 4 bases of the junction unmatched. Germline V lookup: CDR1 KGHDR, CDR2 SFDVKD. CDR3 length equals 16 residues. The CDR3 region is CATSDWTSAPTDTQYF. In DNA, the CDR3 is TGTGCCACCAGTGATTGGACTAGCGCACCCACAGATACGCAGTATTTT.

The CDR3 loop reads CASSLVLFSGANVLTF. As DNA, the CDR3 is TGTGCCAGCAGCTTGGTTTTATTCTCTGGGGCCAACGTCCTGACTTTC. This chain links TRBV5-6 with TRBJ2-6, with D unresolved. Trimming pared 0 bases from V and 0 bases from J, leaving 7 bases between. The CDR3 is 16 amino acids. Per germline, CDR1 SGHDT and CDR2 YYEEEE.

This clonotype has at least ten counts. The gene calls are TRBV5-1 and TRBJ2-2, with 10 bases identical to TRBD2. V gave up 0 bases and J gave up 3 bases; unmatched junction bases: 5. Germline V gives CDR1 SGHRS, CDR2 YFSETQ. The CDR3 is 17 residues long. The DNA of the CDR3 is TGCGCCAGCAGCTTGGCCGTTACTAGCGGGGACACCGGGGAGCTGTTTTTT. Its translation is CASSLAVTSGDTGELFF.

The rearrangement uses TRBV5-1 and TRBJ2-5, with 9 bases identical to TRBD1. CDR3 length: 14 residues. Germline assignment: CDR1 SGHRS and CDR2 YFSETQ. With V trimmed by 4 bases and J by 5 bases, 6 bases remained unmatched. As DNA, the CDR3 is TGCGCCAGCAGCATAAACAGGGGGCACGAGACCCAGTACTTC. Amino acid sequence: CASSINRGHETQYF. The full variable domain, in which reference TRBV5-1 and TRBJ2-5 provide the parts outside the CDR3, is KAGVTQTPRYLIKTRGQQVTLSCSPISGHRSVSWYQQTPGQGLQFLFEYFSETQRNKGNFPGRFSGRQFSNSRSEMNVSTLELGDSALYLCASSINRGHETQYFGPGTRLLVL.

This clonotype was detected a few times. The chain links TRBV18 to TRBJ2-1, with D unclear. Germline assignment: CDR1 KGHSH and CDR2 LQKENI. This CDR3 comprises 13 residues. V was trimmed by 6 bases and J by 8 bases, leaving 14 bases between them. CDR3 protein: CASSPSLVHEQFF. For the CDR3, the DNA is TGTGCCAGCTCGCCCTCCCTTGTCCATGAGCAGTTCTTC.

The V call is TRBV28, the J call TRBJ1-5; D gene unclear. Germline lookup yields CDR1 MDHEN and CDR2 SYDVKM. Deletions cut 1 base from V and 3 bases from J, with 10 bases between. The CDR3 spans 15 residues. The CDR3 DNA reads as TGTGCCAGCAGTTTATATGGAGGAGACAATCAGCCCCAGCATTTT. It codes for CASSLYGGDNQPQHF.

This clonotype was seen only a few times. The chain carries TRBV7-9 and TRBJ2-1, with D possibly matching TRBD1 (6 bases). In germline, CDR1 is SEHNR, CDR2 FQNEAQ (reference sequence). The CDR3 contains 15 residues. V was shortened by 5 bases and J by 2 bases, with 13 bases between the two germline ends. CDR3 in DNA: TGTGCCAGCAGCGCGTCAGGGGCCACCTACAATGAGCAGTTCTTC. The encoded protein is CASSASGATYNEQFF. Full variable domain (rest looked up from reference TRBV7-9 and TRBJ2-1): DTGVSQNPRHKITKRGQNVTFRCDPISEHNRLYWYRQTLGQGPEFLTYFQNEAQLEKSRLLSDRFSAERPKGSFSTLEIQRTEQGDSAMYLCASSASGATYNEQFFGPGTRLTVL.

This chain links TRBV29-1 with TRBJ1-1; 7 bases match TRBD1. V shed 3 bases, J shed 0 bases, and the junction held 4 bases outside the gene matches. Germline V gene data show CDR1 as SQVTM and CDR2 as ANQGSEA. CDR3 size: 14 residues. The CDR3 nucleotides read TGCAGCGTTGAGGACAGGCCGATGAACACTGAAGCTTTCTTT. As protein: CSVEDRPMNTEAFF.

This chain uses TRBV12-3 or TRBV12-4 with TRBJ2-1; 11 bases fit TRBD2. The CDR3 is 14 residues long. V lost 6 bases and J lost 8; bases outside the gene matches: 6. The CDR3 DNA reads TGTGCCAGCAGACGGACTAGCGGGCCCTATGAGCAGTTCTTC. This encodes CASRRTSGPYEQFF.